The 21 T cell receptor beta chains below all came from one sample that was sequenced in a study of spatial heterogeneity in lung cancer. TCRdb re-derived calls from the 5' RACE reads in MiXCR, one entry per CDR3 protein. Altogether tens of thousands of distinct CDR3 sequences are present, approximately 19% being singletons, with the ten largest covering just over 20%. Time point meaning: blood at routine non-recurrence follow-up after resection. This material consisted of PBMCs, taken at follow-up. These receptors all come from a male donor with early-stage non-small cell lung cancer.

This clonotype was seen once. V gene TRBV19 combines with J gene TRBJ1-5; maybe TRBD1 (6 bases). Germline values: CDR1 LNHDA, CDR2 SQIVND (reference sequence). The CDR3 covers 14 residues. Trimming cost V 10 bases and J 0 bases, with 13 bases left between them. For the CDR3, the DNA is TGTGCCACCCTTGGGGGGGCTAGCAATCAGCCCCAGCATTTT. It encodes CATLGGASNQPQHF.

The chain couples TRBV29-1 to TRBJ2-2; 9 bases match TRBD1. Unmatched junction bases numbered 3, after V lost 6 bases and J lost 4 bases. This CDR3 region has 13 residues. From germline, CDR1 is SQVTM and CDR2 ANQGSEA. This chain's CDR3 is CSVGQGSTGELFF. CDR3 DNA: TGCAGCGTCGGACAGGGGAGCACCGGGGAGCTGTTTTTT.

This clonotype was found a few times. The chain has TRBV20-1 and TRBJ1-2; D is unclear. CDR3 length: 11 residues. CDR1 is DFQATT and CDR2 is SNEGSKA in the germline V gene (reference sequence). The V gene lost 1 base and the J gene lost 0 bases, with 0 bases spanning the gap. This CDR3 is CSARANYGYTF. CDR3 bases: TGCAGTGCTAGAGCTAACTATGGCTACACCTTC.

The V and J genes are TRBV4-1 and TRBJ2-6; TRBD1 is a possible D gene (6 bases). Trimming shortened V by 1 base and J by 4 bases, and 17 bases separated the two germline ends. Germline V gene lookup returns CDR1 MGHRA and CDR2 YSYEKL. The CDR3 spans 18 residues. CDR3 in amino acids: CASSQGGQGPLGANVLTF. The CDR3 DNA sequence: TGCGCCAGCAGCCAAGGTGGGCAGGGGCCCCTGGGGGCCAACGTCCTGACTTTC.

The genes are TRBV2 and TRBJ2-5; D call uncertain. Germline V CDR1 and CDR2: SNHLY, FYNNEI. Trimming shortened V by 6 bases and J by 2 bases, and 10 bases separated the two germline ends. The CDR3 loop spans 13 amino acids. The CDR3 here is CASSRPLQETQYF. The DNA for the CDR3 is TGTGCCAGCAGCCGACCGCTTCAAGAGACCCAGTACTTC.

V gene TRBV7-9 combines with J gene TRBJ2-6; D uncertain. The CDR3 runs to 16 residues. Germline values: CDR1 SEHNR, CDR2 FQNEAQ (reference sequence). Trimming stripped 1 base from V and 4 bases from J, with 11 bases between. The CDR3 region has the DNA TGTGCCAGCAGCTTAGTACTGAGTGACGGGGCCAACGTCCTGACTTTC. This translates into CASSLVLSDGANVLTF.

This clonotype was seen a handful of times. The chain is built from TRBV4-2 and TRBJ2-7; 13 bases fit TRBD2. This CDR3 is 15 amino acids long. In germline, CDR1 is LGHNA, CDR2 YNFKEQ. J gave up 5 bases and V 4 bases, and 5 bases lay outside the gene matches. CDR3 sequence (DNA): TGTGCCAGCAGCCTCCGGACTAGCGGGAGCGACGAGCAGTACTTC. This translates into CASSLRTSGSDEQYF.

The DNA for the CDR3 is TGTGCCAGCAGCTCTGTAACGGCACGACAGATTCGTAAGCAGTACTTC. Encoded protein: CASSSVTARQIRKQYF. The chain has TRBV5-5 and TRBJ2-7; possibly TRBD1 for D (5 bases). Germline CDR1 is SGHKS and CDR2 is YYEKEE (reference sequence). This CDR3 region has 16 residues. V was clipped by 3 bases and J by 8 bases, with 24 bases between them.

This chain joins TRBV12-3 or TRBV12-4 and TRBJ1-2; D is undetermined. V lost 6 bases and J 4 bases, leaving 9 bases between the germline ends. The CDR3 spans 12 residues. CDR3: CASRGSFYGYTF. The CDR3 region has the DNA TGTGCCAGCAGGGGGTCTTTCTATGGCTACACCTTC.

The chain links TRBV30 to TRBJ2-2, with TRBD1 matching over 9 bases. With 2 bases clipped from V and 3 bases from J, the junction kept 4 bases outside the gene matches. The CDR3 contains 15 residues. CDR1 is GTSNPN, CDR2 SVGIG, per germline (reference sequence). CDR3: CAWSNRGRDTGELFF. The CDR3 DNA reads as TGTGCCTGGAGTAACAGGGGGCGGGACACCGGGGAGCTGTTTTTT.

V and J are TRBV5-1 and TRBJ1-4, with a weak D call TRBD1 (5 bases). CDR1 is SGHRS and CDR2 is YFSETQ in the germline V gene. V was cut by 4 bases and J by 3 bases, with 10 bases left in between. This CDR3 region has 14 residues. Here the CDR3 reads CASSAGTANEKLFF. In DNA form, the CDR3 reads TGCGCCAGCAGCGCCGGGACGGCTAATGAAAAACTGTTTTTT.

Only one count was recorded for this clonotype. V gene TRBV2 combines with J gene TRBJ2-3, with D possibly matching TRBD1 (6 bases). V gave up 4 bases and J gave up 3 bases, with 14 bases separating them. The CDR3 covers 15 residues. The germline CDR1 and CDR2 sequences are SNHLY and FYNNEI. CDR3 amino acids: CASSGRGKRTDTQYF. The DNA of the CDR3 is TGTGCCAGCAGTGGTAGGGGGAAGAGGACAGATACGCAGTATTTT.

This clonotype is termed medium-sized. V is TRBV20-1 and J is TRBJ1-1, with 7 bases fitting TRBD1. CDR1 DFQATT and CDR2 SNEGSKA come from the germline V gene (reference sequence). V dropped 4 bases and J dropped 0; count of bases not matched to a gene: 5. The CDR3 covers 14 residues. The CDR3 nucleotides are TGCAGTGCTACTAAGGACAGGCTGAACACTGAAGCTTTCTTT. Encoded protein: CSATKDRLNTEAFF.

The chain carries TRBV19 and TRBJ1-4, with TRBD1 matching over 8 bases. The CDR3 is made up of 15 amino acids. Unmatched junction bases numbered 6, after V lost 3 bases and J lost 6 bases. Germline assignment: CDR1 LNHDA and CDR2 SQIVND (reference sequence). The chain's CDR3 is CASSIGTGSDEKLFF. The CDR3 DNA is TGTGCCAGTAGTATTGGGACAGGATCGGATGAAAAACTGTTTTTT.

At least ten counts were recorded for this clonotype. V usage is TRBV11-1 and J usage is TRBJ2-3; 7 bases are shared with TRBD1. Looked up from germline, CDR1 is SGHAT and CDR2 is FQDESV (reference sequence). The CDR3 sequence is 17 residues long. The V and J ends lost 2 bases and 4 bases, in that order; junction bases with no gene match: 12. In DNA form, the CDR3 reads TGTGCCAGCAGCTTATTAACGACAGGGAGTCGAGCAGATACGCAGTATTTT. Amino acid sequence: CASSLLTTGSRADTQYF.

The J gene is TRBJ2-1, the V gene TRBV6-1; unclear D gene. Germline values: CDR1 MNHNS, CDR2 SASEGT. The CDR3 is 13 residues long. Trimming removed 7 bases at V and 7 bases at J, with 14 bases between. The CDR3 nucleotides read TGTGCCAGCACCCTCCCTAGTGCAAATGAGCAGTTCTTC. Encoded protein: CASTLPSANEQFF.

This clonotype has just a few counts. The chain employs TRBV20-1 and TRBJ2-3, with TRBD1 as a possible D gene (5 bases). The CDR3 sequence is 14 residues long. V dropped 0 bases and J dropped 0 bases, with 7 bases sitting between them. The germline V gene has CDR1 DFQATT and CDR2 SNEGSKA (reference sequence). The CDR3 sequence is CSARDGASTDTQYF. For the CDR3, the DNA is TGCAGTGCTAGAGATGGGGCTAGCACAGATACGCAGTATTTT.

The CDR3 DNA follows: TGTGCCAGCAGTTACCCGACAGGGAACCCCCGGGGGTCACCCCTCCACTTT. Translating gives CASSYPTGNPRGSPLHF. The chain employs TRBV6-2 or TRBV6-3 and TRBJ1-6, with TRBD1 identical over 7 bases. CDR1 is MNHEY and CDR2 is SVGEGT in the germline V gene. The V gene end was trimmed by 2 bases and the J gene end by 10 bases; junction bases not matched to a gene: 14. The CDR3 is 17 residues long.

This clonotype has just a few counts. The gene calls are TRBV12-3 or TRBV12-4 and TRBJ2-5; 12 positions match TRBD2. The CDR3 is made up of 17 amino acids. V shed 6 bases and J 2 bases; nucleotides not matched to a gene: 10. DNA for the CDR3: TGTGCCAGCAGCACCGGGACTAGCGGGTTTTTACAAGAGACCCAGTACTTC. Amino acid sequence: CASSTGTSGFLQETQYF.

The rearrangement links TRBV29-1 to TRBJ1-1; no firm D call. This CDR3 comprises 13 residues. CDR1 is SQVTM and CDR2 is ANQGSEA in the germline V gene. The V and J ends lost 0 bases and 6 bases respectively, with 11 bases between them. This CDR3 is CSVEDHSNAEAFF. CDR3 in DNA: TGCAGCGTTGAAGATCATTCCAACGCTGAAGCTTTCTTT. Based on the CDR3 plus reference TRBV29-1 and TRBJ1-1, the full variable domain is SAVISQKPSRDICQRGTSLTIQCQVDSQVTMMFWYRQQPGQSLTLIATANQGSEATYESGFVIDKFPISRPNLTFSTLTVSNMSPEDSSIYLCSVEDHSNAEAFFGQGTRLTVV.

This sequence joins TRBV2 and TRBJ2-1, with 7 bases matching TRBD1. V shed 2 bases, J shed 7 bases, and the junction held 8 bases outside the gene matches. Germline V gives CDR1 SNHLY, CDR2 FYNNEI. CDR3 size: 15 residues. CDR3 loop: CASSEHRGQGNEQFF. CDR3 sequence (DNA): TGTGCCAGCAGTGAACACAGGGGCCAGGGGAATGAGCAGTTCTTC.